One sample yielded the 5 T cell receptor beta chains listed below, sequenced in a study of blood T cell repertoires in COVID-19. Method: immunoSEQ multiplex PCR; TCRdb's copy keeps in-frame clones and lacks some. The repertoire holds about 97,000 clones, with more than 80% as singletons. Input material: peripheral blood. The receptors originated from a human donor in a cohort sampled during active COVID-19.

V is TRBV6-5 and J is TRBJ1-1; TRBD1 matches at 10 bases. The CDR3 has 14 amino acids. Germline V gene data show CDR1 as MNHEY and CDR2 as SVGAGI. V was pared by 0 bases and J by 10 bases, with 5 bases of the junction left unmatched. The CDR3 spells CASSYSDRGPGAFF. The CDR3 DNA is TGTGCCAGCAGTTACTCTGACAGGGGGCCAGGAGCTTTCTTT.

The chain employs TRBV9 and TRBJ2-1, with a possible D match to TRBD1 (6 bases). Trimming took 0 bases from V and 0 from J, leaving 16 bases between them. The CDR3 spans 18 residues. The germline gives CDR1 SGDLS, CDR2 YYNGEE. Here the CDR3 reads CASSVGSLGASSYNEQFF. The CDR3 DNA follows: TGTGCCAGCAGCGTAGGCTCATTGGGGGCAAGCTCCTACAATGAGCAGTTCTTC.

The CDR3 loop reads CASNWRRMNTEAFF. CDR3 nucleotides: TGTGCCAGCAACTGGAGGAGAATGAACACTGAAGCTTTCTTT. V gene TRBV27 combines with J gene TRBJ1-1; D unresolved. Between the trimmed V and J ends, which lost 7 bases and 0 bases, there was a span of 12 bases. CDR1 MNHEY and CDR2 SMNVEV come from the germline V gene (reference sequence). CDR3 length equals 14 residues.

This clone was counted a single time. This chain connects TRBV3-1 (or the pseudogene TRBV3-2) to TRBJ1-4; D not resolved. Trimming left V 2 bases short and J 8 bases short, with 12 bases between. This CDR3 is built from 14 residues. Germline CDR1 reads LGHDT; CDR2 reads YNNKEL (reference sequence). This CDR3 reads CASSQTNHPEKLFF. CDR3 nucleotide sequence: TGTGCCAGCAGCCAAACAAACCACCCAGAAAAACTGTTTTTT.

As DNA, the CDR3 is TGTGCCAGTAGTACAACGGTGAACACTGAAGCTTTCTTT. It is translated as CASSTTVNTEAFF. The rearrangement joins TRBV19 to TRBJ1-1; no reliable D call. The CDR3 totals 13 residues. The V end lost 4 bases, the J end lost 0 bases, and 6 bases lay between the germline ends. Germline V lookup: CDR1 LNHDA, CDR2 SQIVND (reference sequence).